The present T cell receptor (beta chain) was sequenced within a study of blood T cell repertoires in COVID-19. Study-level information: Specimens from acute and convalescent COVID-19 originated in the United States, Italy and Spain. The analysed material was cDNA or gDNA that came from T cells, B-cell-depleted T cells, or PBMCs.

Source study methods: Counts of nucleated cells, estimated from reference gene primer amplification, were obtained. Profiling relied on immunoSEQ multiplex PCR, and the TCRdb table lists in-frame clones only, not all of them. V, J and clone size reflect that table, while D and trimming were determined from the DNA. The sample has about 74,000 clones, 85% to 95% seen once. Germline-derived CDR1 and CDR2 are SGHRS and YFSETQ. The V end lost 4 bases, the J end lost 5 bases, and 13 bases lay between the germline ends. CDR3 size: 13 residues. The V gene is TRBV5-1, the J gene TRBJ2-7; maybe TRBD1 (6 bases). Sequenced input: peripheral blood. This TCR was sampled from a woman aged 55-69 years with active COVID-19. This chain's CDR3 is CASSPQGWDEQYF. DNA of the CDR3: TGCGCCAGCAGCCCCCAGGGGTGGGACGAGCAGTACTTC.